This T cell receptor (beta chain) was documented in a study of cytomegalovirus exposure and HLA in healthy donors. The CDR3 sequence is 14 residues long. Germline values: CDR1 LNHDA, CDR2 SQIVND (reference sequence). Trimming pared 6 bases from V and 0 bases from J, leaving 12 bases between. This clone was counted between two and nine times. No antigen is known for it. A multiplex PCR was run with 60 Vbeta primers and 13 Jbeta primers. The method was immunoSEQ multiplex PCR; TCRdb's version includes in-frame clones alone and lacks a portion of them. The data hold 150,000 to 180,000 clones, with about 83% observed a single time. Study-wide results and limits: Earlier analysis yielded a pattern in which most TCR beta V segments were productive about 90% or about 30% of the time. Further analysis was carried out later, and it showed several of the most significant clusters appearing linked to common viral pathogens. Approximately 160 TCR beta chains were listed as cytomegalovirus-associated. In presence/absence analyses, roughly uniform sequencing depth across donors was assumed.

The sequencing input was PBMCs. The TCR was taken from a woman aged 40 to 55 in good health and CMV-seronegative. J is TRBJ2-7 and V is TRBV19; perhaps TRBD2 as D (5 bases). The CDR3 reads CASRSPEGSYEQYF. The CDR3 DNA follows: TGTGCCAGTAGGTCACCCGAGGGCTCCTACGAGCAGTACTTC.